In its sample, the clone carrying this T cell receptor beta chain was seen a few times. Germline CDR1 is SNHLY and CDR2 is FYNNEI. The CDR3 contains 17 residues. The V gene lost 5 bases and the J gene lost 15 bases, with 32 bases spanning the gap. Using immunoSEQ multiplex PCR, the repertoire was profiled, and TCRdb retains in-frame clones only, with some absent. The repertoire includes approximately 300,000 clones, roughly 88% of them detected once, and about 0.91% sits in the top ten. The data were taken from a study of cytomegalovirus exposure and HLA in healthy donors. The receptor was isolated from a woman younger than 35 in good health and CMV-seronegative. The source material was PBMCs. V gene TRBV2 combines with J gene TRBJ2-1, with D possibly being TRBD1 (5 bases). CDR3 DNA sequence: TGTGCCAGCAGTAAAACAGGAATTTATGAGCAGTTCTCCGACCGGTTCTTC. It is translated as CASSKTGIYEQFSDRFF.